What follows is one TCR beta chain and its context. No antigen is known for it. The data stem from a study of T cell responses to AZD1222 COVID-19 vaccine. The wider study: Second doses were pooled across both intervals (about 4 or about 12 weeks). The study's findings and limits: Most donors were white British, females outnumbered males, and clonal diversity was possibly underestimated. Within unmutated variant regions lay the reported targets of nearly half of spike-specific TCRs.

This CDR3 is built from 13 residues. V lost 4 bases and J 1 base, leaving 8 bases between the germline ends. The germline V gene encodes CDR1 LGHDT and CDR2 YNNKEL (reference sequence). Sequenced by immunoSEQ multiplex PCR; TCRdb stores in-frame clones only, minus some. The data contain about 140,000 clones, 89% of them singletons. V and J are TRBV3-1 (or the pseudogene TRBV3-2) and TRBJ2-7; D is unresolved. This clonotype was sampled from an adult in good health. The sequenced sample was peripheral blood, obtained on day 0 of AZD1222 vaccination. The CDR3 here is CASSLGRSYEQYF. CDR3 in DNA: TGTGCCAGCAGCCTCGGACGGTCCTACGAGCAGTACTTC.